This T cell receptor (beta chain) was captured by sequencing in a study of human T cells and chemical hapten exposure. Whole-study context: Application of 0.01% DPC to the upper back was done by patch test, with a reading at 6 days. Per-sample variation in TCR yield stemmed mainly from small pooled library volume differences.

In TCRdb, the RACE reads were re-called with MiXCR into one record per CDR3 protein. The sample lists approximately 110,000 distinct CDR3 sequences; about a tenth were seen once. CDR1 and CDR2 (germline): SGHAT, FQNNGV. The junction had 3 bases not matched to a gene; V was cut back by 5 bases and J by 6 bases. There are 12 residues in the CDR3. Time point indicated: patch test 2, 6 weeks after DPC sensitization. As to treatment: therapeutic diphenylcyclopropenone sensitization with weekly scalp DPC. Overall study findings and caveats: A positive correlation with patch test score was shown by PT1 expanded TCR counts.

With respect to this clonotype: The antigen remains undetermined.

Material: whole blood, obtained in connection with sensitization to the hapten diphenylcyclopropenone (DPC). This rearrangement joins TRBV11-2 to TRBJ1-1, with 7 bases identical to TRBD1. The source is a woman aged 40 to 49 with alopecia areata. Some clones in this sample may be carry-over from other donors' samples. The CDR3 coding sequence is TGTGCCAGCAGCCTGAGGGGGCCTGAAGCTTTCTTT. Its protein product is CASSLRGPEAFF.